These 23 T cell receptor beta chains came from one sample sequenced in a study of Graves' ophthalmopathy and Graves' hyperthyroidism. Using RNA transcripts, the TCR beta CDR3 regions were amplified. RT-PCR in the first round used HTBI primers; a second-round multiplex PCR followed. TCRdb called the multiplex PCR reads again in MiXCR, with one record for every CDR3 protein. Of around 1,000,000 distinct CDR3 sequences listed, approximately 35% are singletons. The sample was peripheral blood or thyroid tissue (not recorded which). The receptors here all came from an adult man with Graves' hyperthyroidism.

The V and J genes are TRBV29-1 and TRBJ2-7; D ambiguous. With 3 bases removed from V and 2 bases from J, the gap between germline ends came to 5 bases. This CDR3 is built from 11 residues. Germline CDR1 is SQVTM and CDR2 is ANQGSEA. The CDR3 DNA follows: TGCAGCGTTGAGGGAACCTACGAGCAGTACTTC. Translated: CSVEGTYEQYF.

This clonotype was picked up many times. The rearrangement uses TRBV20-1 and TRBJ2-5, with 12 nucleotides matching TRBD2. V dropped 6 bases and J dropped 3; count of bases not matched to a gene: 5. This CDR3 is 14 amino acids long. Germline assignment: CDR1 DFQATT and CDR2 SNEGSKA (reference sequence). The DNA of the CDR3 is TGCAGTGCGTGGAGGACTAGCGGGAAAGAGACCCAGTACTTC. Protein sequence: CSAWRTSGKETQYF.

Regarding this clonotype: This may be a read error, as it is one base from a much larger clone. The gene calls are TRBV9 and TRBJ2-7; D ambiguous. CDR1 is SGDLS, CDR2 YYNGEE, per germline. The CDR3 sequence is 15 residues long. Trimming left V 2 bases short and J 4 bases short, with 16 bases between. Here the CDR3 reads CASSVETGAVYEQYF. The CDR3 DNA reads TGTGCCAGCAGCGTCGAAACGGGTGCAGTTTACGAGCAGTACTTC.

The chain has TRBV6-5 and TRBJ1-2; 8 bases line up with TRBD1. This CDR3 region has 14 residues. V shed 8 bases and J 5 bases; nucleotides not matched to a gene: 10. Germline lookup yields CDR1 MNHEY and CDR2 SVGAGI. The chain's CDR3 is CASGGTGVSYGYTF. The CDR3 DNA reads as TGTGCCAGCGGAGGGACAGGAGTCTCGTATGGCTACACCTTC.

Of note for this clonotype: This may stem from a read error, because a much larger clone lies one nucleotide away. The J gene is TRBJ1-1, the V gene TRBV27, with D possibly being TRBD1 (6 bases). Germline-derived CDR1 and CDR2 are MNHEY and SMNVEV (reference sequence). This CDR3 contains 14 residues. Trimming removed 5 bases from V and 3 bases from J, with 13 bases in between. Here the CDR3 reads CASSGYRVDTEAFF. CDR3 in DNA: TGTGCCAGCAGTGGTTACAGGGTGGACACTGAAGCTTTCTTT.

This clonotype has ten or more counts. The J gene is TRBJ2-7, the V gene TRBV7-3; perhaps TRBD2 as D (5 bases). The ends were cut back, 3 bases at V and 5 bases at J, with 11 bases in the middle. The CDR3 totals 13 residues. The germline gives CDR1 SGHTA, CDR2 FQGTGA. CDR3 in DNA: TGTGCCAGCAGCTTGAGCGCGGGTAACGAGCAGTACTTC. It yields the protein CASSLSAGNEQYF.

This clonotype was found many times. This chain uses TRBV10-3 with TRBJ1-1; D is uncertain. The V end lost 3 bases, the J end lost 3 bases, and 8 bases lay between the germline ends. The germline gives CDR1 ENHRY, CDR2 SYGVKD. The CDR3 is 13 residues long. DNA of the CDR3: TGTGCCATCAGTGAAGGACCATACACTGAAGCTTTCTTT. Protein sequence: CAISEGPYTEAFF.

This clonotype turned up a few times. V and J are TRBV7-2 and TRBJ1-2; D is unclear. Germline-derived CDR1 and CDR2 are SGHTA and FQGNSA. V shed 2 bases and J shed 4 bases, with 11 bases lying between them. This CDR3 is built from 14 residues. This CDR3 reads CASSLNEGPYGYTF. CDR3 coding DNA: TGTGCCAGCAGCTTAAACGAGGGCCCCTATGGCTACACCTTC. The full variable domain, its missing parts supplied by reference TRBV7-2 and TRBJ1-2, is GAGVSQSPSNKVTEKGKDVELRCDPISGHTALYWYRQSLGQGLEFLIYFQGNSAPDKSGLPSDRFSAERTGGSVSTLTIQRTQQEDSAVYLCASSLNEGPYGYTFGSGTRLTVV.

This clonotype was counted ten times or more. The chain joins TRBV19 to TRBJ1-5; D gene uncertain. The CDR3 totals 14 residues. Trimming left V 6 bases short and J 2 bases short, with 11 bases between. Germline V gene data show CDR1 as LNHDA and CDR2 as SQIVND (reference sequence). Written as DNA, the CDR3 is TGTGCCAGTAGCTATTTGAATGGCAATCAGCCCCAGCATTTT. This codes for CASSYLNGNQPQHF.

This chain joins TRBV14 and TRBJ1-1, with D possibly TRBD1 on 6 matching bases. Between the trimmed V and J ends, which lost 5 bases and 0 bases, there was a span of 13 bases. The CDR3 is 15 amino acids. CDR1 and CDR2 (germline): SGHDN, FVKESK. The CDR3 is CASSYLGGLNTEAFF. CDR3 DNA sequence: TGTGCCAGCAGCTACTTGGGGGGCCTGAACACTGAAGCTTTCTTT. Based on the CDR3 plus reference TRBV14 and TRBJ1-1, the full variable domain is EAGVTQFPSHSVIEKGQTVTLRCDPISGHDNLYWYRRVMGKEIKFLLHFVKESKQDESGMPNNRFLAERTGGTYSTLKVQPAELEDSGVYFCASSYLGGLNTEAFFGQGTRLTVV.

The chain uses TRBV7-2 and TRBJ2-2, with 7 nucleotides matching TRBD2. Germline trimming cut 5 bases from V and 3 bases from J; bases unmatched to any gene: 6. CDR1 and CDR2 (germline): SGHTA, FQGNSA. This CDR3 is built from 15 residues. CDR3 sequence reads: CASSVEGGDTGELFF. The CDR3 nucleotides are TGTGCCAGCAGCGTAGAGGGAGGGGACACCGGGGAGCTGTTTTTT.

This rearrangement joins TRBV9 to TRBJ1-5; maybe TRBD1 (6 bases). This CDR3 comprises 16 residues. The V gene's germline CDR1 is SGDLS and CDR2 YYNGEE. The germline V and J ends were trimmed by 3 bases and 2 bases, with 15 bases remaining between them. This CDR3 reads CASSGCRGLGNQPQHF. CDR3 DNA sequence: TGTGCCAGCAGCGGGTGCCGGGGGCTTGGCAATCAGCCCCAGCATTTT.

This clonotype has at least ten counts. This chain uses TRBV25-1 with TRBJ2-5, with 11 bases aligning to TRBD2. Germline CDR1 is MGHDK and CDR2 is SYGVNS. V shed 3 bases and J 2 bases; nucleotides not matched to a gene: 8. The CDR3 is 17 amino acids. CDR3 in amino acids: CASSESSGRTTQETQYF. In nucleotides, the CDR3 is TGTGCCAGCAGTGAGTCTAGCGGGAGGACCACACAAGAGACCCAGTACTTC.

This clonotype was seen many times. This chain joins TRBV7-8 and TRBJ2-7; tentatively, D is TRBD2 (7 bases). Germline V gives CDR1 SGHVS, CDR2 FQNEAQ. V lost 8 bases to trimming and J lost 6 bases, with 17 bases between them. CDR3 length: 13 residues. The CDR3, as DNA: TGTGCCAGCGGGGGAGGGGGGCAGGGCGAGCAGTACTTC. Its protein product is CASGGGGQGEQYF.

V gene TRBV10-3 combines with J gene TRBJ2-5, with 8 bases matching TRBD2. J lost 3 bases, V lost 10 bases, and 22 bases had no gene match. This CDR3 is built from 18 residues. CDR1 and CDR2 (germline): ENHRY, SYGVKD. Here the CDR3 reads CATLLREGSGGAEETQYF. The CDR3 DNA sequence: TGTGCCACCCTTTTACGGGAGGGGTCCGGGGGGGCAGAAGAGACCCAGTACTTC.

This clonotype was observed at least ten times. The rearrangement joins TRBV29-1 to TRBJ2-2; 7 bases map to TRBD2. The CDR3 spans 17 residues. V shed 3 bases, J shed 1 base, and the junction held 11 bases outside the gene matches. CDR1 is SQVTM and CDR2 is ANQGSEA in the germline V gene. CDR3 loop: CSVDQGVAGRNTGELFF. CDR3 nucleotides: TGCAGCGTTGATCAGGGAGTAGCGGGTAGGAACACCGGGGAGCTGTTTTTT.

In this sample, this clonotype turned up a few times. The chain carries TRBV5-4 and TRBJ1-4; TRBD1 is a possible D gene (5 bases). CDR3 length: 15 residues. The germline gives CDR1 SGHNT, CDR2 YYREEE (reference sequence). The V gene lost 0 bases and the J gene lost 8 bases, with 14 bases spanning the gap. In DNA form, the CDR3 reads TGTGCCAGCAGCTTGGGTCAGGGCCTTCCAGAAAAACTGTTTTTT. Protein: CASSLGQGLPEKLFF.

This chain connects TRBV9 to TRBJ2-7; D may correspond to TRBD1 or TRBD2 (7 bases each). The germline V and J ends were trimmed by 3 bases and 7 bases, with 26 bases remaining between them. The germline V gene encodes CDR1 SGDLS and CDR2 YYNGEE. This CDR3 has 17 residues. Here the CDR3 reads CASSAGGGGTISGEQYF. The CDR3 DNA follows: TGTGCCAGCAGCGCAGGGGGGGGAGGGACGATTTCGGGTGAGCAGTACTTC.

The chain couples TRBV29-1 to TRBJ2-1; the D is unclear. V was trimmed by 3 bases and J by 13 bases, leaving 4 bases between them. CDR3 length equals 8 residues. The V gene's germline CDR1 is SQVTM and CDR2 ANQGSEA. This chain's CDR3 is CSVDRQFF. The CDR3 region has the DNA TGCAGCGTTGATAGACAGTTCTTC.

This clonotype was seen at least ten times. The V and J genes are TRBV20-1 and TRBJ2-5, with 7 positions matching TRBD2. This CDR3 spans 13 amino acids. The V segment lost 6 bases and the J segment 2 bases; nucleotides outside the gene matches: 6. Germline CDR1 and CDR2: DFQATT and SNEGSKA (reference sequence). As DNA, the CDR3 is TGCAGTGCGCTAACGGGGGGACAAGAGACCCAGTACTTC. As protein: CSALTGGQETQYF.

In its sample, this clonotype was seen many times. This rearrangement joins TRBV12-3 or TRBV12-4 to TRBJ2-7, with D uncertain. The CDR3 extends over 12 amino acids. Trimming removed 6 bases from V and 3 bases from J, with 9 bases in between. CDR3 loop: CASRDKNYEQYF. The CDR3 bases are TGTGCCAGCAGGGATAAAAACTACGAGCAGTACTTC.

As to this clonotype: Mismatch with germline at one junction end may stem from a read error. The chain links TRBV27 to TRBJ1-4, with a possible D match to TRBD1 (5 bases). Germline CDR1 reads MNHEY; CDR2 reads SMNVEV (reference sequence). The CDR3 contains 17 residues. The CDR3 nucleotides read TGCGCCAGCAGCCAAGGGAGCTTTGCAGGGACGGGGGAAAAACTGTTTTTT. Amino acid sequence: CASSQGSFAGTGEKLFF.

CDR3 nucleotide sequence: TGCGCCAGCAGTGGACCGGGACAGGGGGCCGGAGGCTACACCTTC. Amino acid sequence: CASSGPGQGAGGYTF. This rearrangement joins TRBV10-2 to TRBJ1-2; 12 nucleotides align to TRBD1. Germline-derived CDR1 and CDR2 are WSHSY and SAAADI. The V and J ends lost 4 bases and 8 bases, in that order; junction bases with no gene match: 8. The CDR3 covers 15 residues.